Below are 2 T cell receptor beta chains sequenced from a single sample in a study of blood T cell repertoires in COVID-19. TCRdb keeps only in-frame clones here, not all; method: immunoSEQ multiplex PCR. The data hold about 230,000 clones, with around nine tenths observed a single time. The sample comprised peripheral blood. The receptors shown here come from a woman between 18 and 29 years old who had recovered from COVID-19.

The V gene is TRBV4-1, the J gene TRBJ1-2; D may be TRBD1 (6 bases). Trimming left V 3 bases short and J 7 bases short, with 12 bases between. Germline-derived CDR1 and CDR2 are MGHRA and YSYEKL. The CDR3 contains 13 residues. The CDR3 loop is CASSQMGQSGYTF. The DNA for the CDR3 is TGCGCCAGCAGCCAGATGGGACAAAGTGGCTACACCTTC.

This clone was seen at least ten times. The identical CDR3 is also encoded by other nucleotide sequences in the sample. This sequence joins TRBV27 and TRBJ1-5; TRBD1 matches 7 bases. Germline V CDR1 and CDR2: MNHEY, SMNVEV (reference sequence). J lost 0 bases, V lost 5 bases, and 10 bases had no gene match. The CDR3 is made up of 17 amino acids. CDR3 sequence reads: CASSLAGGRISNQPQHF. The CDR3 nucleotides are TGTGCCAGCAGTCTCGCAGGGGGGAGGATTAGCAATCAGCCCCAGCATTTT.